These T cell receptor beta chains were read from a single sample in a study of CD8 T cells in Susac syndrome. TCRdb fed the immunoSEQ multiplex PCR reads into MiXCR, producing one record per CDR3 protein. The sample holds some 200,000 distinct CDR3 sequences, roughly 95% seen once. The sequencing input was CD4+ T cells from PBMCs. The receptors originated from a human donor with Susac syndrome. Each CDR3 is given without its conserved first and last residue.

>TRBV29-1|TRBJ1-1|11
SVGWQGNTEAF
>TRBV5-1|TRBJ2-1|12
ASRDLGGRNEQF
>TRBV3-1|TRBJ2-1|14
ASSQDERGFYNEQF
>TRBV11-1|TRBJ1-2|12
ASSPRTGLLGYT
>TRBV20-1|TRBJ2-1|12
SATRAGRYNEQF
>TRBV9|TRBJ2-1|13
ASSVAPVRGNEQF
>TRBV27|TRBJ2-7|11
ASSFSPGGGQY
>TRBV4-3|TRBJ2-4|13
ASSQERLAINIQY
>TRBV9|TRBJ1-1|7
ASSVQAF
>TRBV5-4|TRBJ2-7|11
ASSEDGPYEQY
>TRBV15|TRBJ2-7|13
ATSRGGIGSDEQY
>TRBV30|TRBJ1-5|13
AWSTAGTSRQPQH
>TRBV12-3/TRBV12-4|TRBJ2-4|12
ASSFAGGRYIQY
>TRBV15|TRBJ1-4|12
ATSRDRVREKLF
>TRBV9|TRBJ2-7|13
ASSATLAGGGEQY
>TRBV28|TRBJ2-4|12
ASSSAHAKNIQY
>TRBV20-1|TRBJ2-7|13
SASRGTGGPYEQY